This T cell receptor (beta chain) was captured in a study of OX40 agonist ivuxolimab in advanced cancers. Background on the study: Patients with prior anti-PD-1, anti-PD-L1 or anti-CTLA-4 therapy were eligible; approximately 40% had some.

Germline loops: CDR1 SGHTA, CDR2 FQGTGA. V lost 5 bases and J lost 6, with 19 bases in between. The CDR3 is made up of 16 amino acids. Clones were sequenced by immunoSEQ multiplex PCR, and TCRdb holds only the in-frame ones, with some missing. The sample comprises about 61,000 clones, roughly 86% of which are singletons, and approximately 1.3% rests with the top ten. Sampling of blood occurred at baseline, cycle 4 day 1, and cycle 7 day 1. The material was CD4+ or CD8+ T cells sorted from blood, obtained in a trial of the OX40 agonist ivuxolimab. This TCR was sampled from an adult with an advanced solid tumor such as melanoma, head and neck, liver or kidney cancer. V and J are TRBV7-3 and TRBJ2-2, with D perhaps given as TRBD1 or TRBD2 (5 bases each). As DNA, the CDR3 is TGTGCCAGCAGCCTATCACCGGGGATGGGGGCCGGGGAGCTGTTTTTT. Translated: CASSLSPGMGAGELFF.